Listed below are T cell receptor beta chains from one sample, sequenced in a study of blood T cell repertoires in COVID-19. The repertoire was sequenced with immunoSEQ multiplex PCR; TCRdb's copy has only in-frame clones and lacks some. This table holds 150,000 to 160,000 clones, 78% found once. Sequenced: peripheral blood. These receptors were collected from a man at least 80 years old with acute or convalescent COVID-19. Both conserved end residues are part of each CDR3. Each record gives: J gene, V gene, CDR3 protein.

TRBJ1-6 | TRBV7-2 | CASSLALGQGRSPLHF
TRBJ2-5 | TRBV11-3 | CASSTSTGQETQYF
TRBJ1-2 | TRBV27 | CASSSMGEGSYGYTF
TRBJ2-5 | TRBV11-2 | CASSPRTGQETQYF
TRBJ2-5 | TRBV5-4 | CASSPGVLQETQYF
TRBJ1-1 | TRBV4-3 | CASSQDLGRTEAFF
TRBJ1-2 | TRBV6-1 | CASSEDRYGYTF
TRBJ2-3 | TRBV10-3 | CAISAGGAGDTQYF
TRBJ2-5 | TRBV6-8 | CASSSSDCRRETQYF
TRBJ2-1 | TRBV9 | CASSVAGLYNEQFF
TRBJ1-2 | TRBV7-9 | CASSLGGQGAYGYTF
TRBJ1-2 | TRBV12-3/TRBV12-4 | CASSTGTAYGYTF
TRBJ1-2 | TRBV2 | CASSGDSHRTF
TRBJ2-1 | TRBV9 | CASSVRSSAHNEQFF
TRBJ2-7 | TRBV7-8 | CASSRGTSGSYEQYF
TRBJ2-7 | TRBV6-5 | CASSYSRQGSSYEQYF
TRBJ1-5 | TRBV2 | CASSPLGGETQHF
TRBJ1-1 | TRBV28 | CASSPVTGVSTEAFF
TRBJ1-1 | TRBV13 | CASSQRDRLPNTEAFF
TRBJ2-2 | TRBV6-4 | CASSQTRSNTGELFF
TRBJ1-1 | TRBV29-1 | CSVDRGGTEAFF
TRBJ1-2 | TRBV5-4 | CASSLASGQGNGYTF
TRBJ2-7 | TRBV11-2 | CASSPSGYEQYF
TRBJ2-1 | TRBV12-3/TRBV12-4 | CASRSDTYNEQFF
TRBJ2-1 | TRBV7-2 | CASSPRSGGEQFF
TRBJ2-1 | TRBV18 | CASSLTQGTGVDEQFF
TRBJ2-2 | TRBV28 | CASNHYLNTGELFF
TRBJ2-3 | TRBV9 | CASSVDFSGGADTQYF
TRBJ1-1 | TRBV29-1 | CSPQQGNEAFF
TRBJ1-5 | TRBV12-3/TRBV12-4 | CASSPTGNQPQHF
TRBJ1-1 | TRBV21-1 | CASSKEDSRNEAFF
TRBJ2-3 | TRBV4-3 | CASSQTGTGTMDTQYF
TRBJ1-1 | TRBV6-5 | CASSYGLLPGEAFF
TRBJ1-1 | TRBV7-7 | CAVGGGPNTEAFF
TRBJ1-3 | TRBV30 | CAWETGVENTIYF
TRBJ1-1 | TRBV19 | CASHRWNTEAFF
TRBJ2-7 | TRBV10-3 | CATEQGQGTEQYF
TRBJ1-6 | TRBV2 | CASSPGTPPLHF
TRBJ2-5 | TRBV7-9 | CASSTGTSGSQETQYF
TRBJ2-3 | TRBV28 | CASLKRDTQYF
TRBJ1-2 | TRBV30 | CAWSVLRTGGYGYTF
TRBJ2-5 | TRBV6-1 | CASSDGSISGGETQYF
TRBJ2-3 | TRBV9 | CASTRWTGLGDTQYF
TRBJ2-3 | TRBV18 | CASSPPSGGGTQYF
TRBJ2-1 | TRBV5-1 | CASSPVGGSYNEQFF
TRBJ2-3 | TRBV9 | CASSVSSGVSDTQYF
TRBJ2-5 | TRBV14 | CASSQVTSRWETQYF
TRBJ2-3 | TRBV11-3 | CASSFAGGPGDTQYF
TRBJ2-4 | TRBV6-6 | CASSYSSPGKNIQYF
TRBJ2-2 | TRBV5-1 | CASRPITAGTSGGLNTGELFF
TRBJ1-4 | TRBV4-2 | CASSQDLTAGWEKLFF